This T cell receptor beta chain emerged from a study of shared T cell receptors in the human thymus. Germline CDR1 MRHNA, CDR2 SNTAGT. This CDR3 has 16 amino acids. Trimming took 3 bases from V and 2 from J, leaving 14 bases between them. Produced via immunoSEQ multiplex PCR; TCRdb's table is partial and in-frame only. This sample has 720,000 or so clones, with approximately 85% found just once. The same specimen was also included in a second study, on human thymus T cells.

The V and J genes are TRBV6-4 and TRBJ2-1; D possibly corresponds to TRBD2 (6 bases). The TCR originated in a girl under three years old with a congenital heart defect. Sequencing was performed on thymocytes. CDR3 bases: TGTGCCAGCAGTGAGCTTGGCGGGGCAACCTACAATGAGCAGTTCTTC. This translates into CASSELGGATYNEQFF.